These T cell receptor beta chains were read from a single sample in a study of a mutant IDH1 vaccine in newly diagnosed glioma. This table comes from immunoSEQ multiplex PCR, and its TCRdb copy is limited to in-frame clones, with some not included. Among around 120,000 clones listed, around four fifths were seen once. Their target antigens are unknown. Source: PBMCs, taken from a glioma patient whose treatment included an IDH1 peptide vaccine. These receptors were collected from a man in his forties with glioma. Each CDR3 is given with its conserved first and last residue. The order of the fields is clone size, J gene, V gene, D gene, CDR3 protein, CDR3 DNA. The D gene is left open where the match is weak. Only part of the rows carry a size: once, few, many, or a class if the clone is expanded.

.,TRBJ2-5,TRBV14,TRBD2,CASSQSRLAGAQTQYF,TGTGCCAGCAGCCAATCAAGACTAGCGGGAGCACAGACCCAGTACTTC
.,TRBJ2-1,TRBV7-3,TRBD2,CASSPSGDEQFF,TGTGCCAGCAGCCCTAGCGGAGATGAGCAGTTCTTC
once,TRBJ2-1,TRBV4-1,.,CASSRAENNEQFF,TGCGCCAGCAGCCGGGCGGAGAACAATGAGCAGTTCTTC
.,TRBJ2-5,TRBV11-2,TRBD1,CASNPTGTGREGTQYF,TGTGCCAGCAACCCGACGGGGACAGGGAGGGAAGGGACCCAGTACTTC
.,TRBJ2-3,TRBV6-5,.,CASRRISTDTQYF,TGTGCCAGCAGACGGATAAGCACAGATACGCAGTATTTT
.,TRBJ2-7,TRBV27,.,CASSLRGGLLTYEQYF,TGTGCCAGCAGTTTAAGGGGGGGGCTCCTCACCTACGAGCAGTACTTC
.,TRBJ2-5,TRBV30,.,CAWSVHRVAKETQYF,TGTGCCTGGAGTGTCCACAGGGTGGCCAAAGAGACCCAGTACTTC
.,TRBJ1-2,TRBV10-3,TRBD1,CAISEPRQGGYGYTF,TGTGCCATCAGTGAGCCTCGACAGGGAGGCTATGGCTACACCTTC
.,TRBJ2-1,TRBV27,.,CASSQGNEQFF,TGTGCCAGCAGTCAGGGCAATGAGCAGTTCTTC
.,TRBJ1-1,TRBV6-5,.,CASSYTGEPFF,TGTGCCAGCAGTTACACGGGGGAACCTTTCTTT
.,TRBJ2-1,TRBV30,TRBD2,CAWSALAGSSYNEQFF,TGTGCCTGGAGTGCCCTAGCGGGAAGCTCCTACAATGAGCAGTTCTTC
.,TRBJ2-1,TRBV7-2,.,CASSLAQPVVDEQFF,TGTGCCAGCAGCTTAGCGCAACCAGTAGTCGATGAGCAGTTCTTC
.,TRBJ2-7,TRBV13,TRBD2,CASSWQPGLRYF,TGTGCCAGCAGCTGGCAACCGGGACTAAGGTACTTC
.,TRBJ2-2,TRBV7-8,.,CASSLALRGSGELFF,TGTGCCAGCAGCTTAGCGCTAAGGGGGTCTGGGGAGCTGTTTTTT
.,TRBJ2-2,TRBV2,TRBD1,CASVAGTGNTGELFF,TGTGCCAGCGTAGCCGGGACAGGGAACACCGGGGAGCTGTTTTTT
.,TRBJ2-7,TRBV28,.,CASSRGLLYEQYF,TGTGCCAGCAGCCGGGGACTCCTCTACGAGCAGTACTTC
.,TRBJ1-1,TRBV2,.,CASRDSNTEAFF,TGTGCCAGCCGTGACAGTAACACTGAAGCTTTCTTT
.,TRBJ2-5,TRBV19,.,CASSTYLGSKETQYF,TGTGCCAGTAGTACCTATCTAGGGTCCAAGGAGACCCAGTACTTC
.,TRBJ1-2,TRBV7-2,TRBD1,CASSLDRPNGYTF,TGTGCCAGCAGCCTGGACAGGCCCAATGGCTACACCTTC
.,TRBJ1-1,TRBV28,.,CASSFSGRPNTEAFF,TGTGCCAGCAGTTTTTCAGGGAGGCCGAACACTGAAGCTTTCTTT
.,TRBJ1-1,TRBV6-1,.,CATVKDTEAFF,TGTGCCACCGTGAAAGACACTGAAGCTTTCTTT
.,TRBJ1-3,TRBV4-1,.,CASSQGGYGNTIYF,TGCGCCAGCAGCCAAGGGGGGTACGGAAACACCATATATTTT
.,TRBJ2-2,TRBV11-2,.,CASSLFSGKAGGELFF,TGTGCCAGCAGCTTGTTCTCCGGGAAGGCGGGCGGGGAGCTGTTTTTT
few,TRBJ1-4,TRBV27,TRBD1,CASTMTGNDEKLFF,TGTGCCAGCACCATGACAGGGAATGATGAAAAACTGTTTTTT
.,TRBJ1-1,TRBV10-3,.,CAITGSLNTEAFF,TGTGCCATCACCGGAAGCCTGAACACTGAAGCTTTCTTT
few,TRBJ1-1,TRBV10-3,.,CAISGGSEAFF,TGTGCCATCAGTGGGGGATCTGAAGCTTTCTTT
.,TRBJ2-3,TRBV6-1,TRBD1,CASSAQGESDTQYF,TGTGCCAGCAGTGCGCAGGGGGAATCAGATACGCAGTATTTT
.,TRBJ2-4,TRBV6-1,.,CASSVGSLGNIQYF,TGTGCCAGCAGTGTTGGCTCCCTAGGGAACATTCAGTACTTC
.,TRBJ2-7,TRBV6-5,TRBD2,CASRTGTNYEQYF,TGTGCCAGCAGGACCGGGACTAACTACGAGCAGTACTTC
.,TRBJ1-2,TRBV19,.,CASSIGGDRYGYTF,TGTGCCAGTAGTATTGGGGGGGACCGCTATGGCTACACCTTC
.,TRBJ1-1,TRBV13,.,CASSRGRMNTEAFF,TGTGCCAGCAGCCGAGGGAGGATGAACACTGAAGCTTTCTTT
few,TRBJ1-1,TRBV2,.,CASTPEGGKAFF,TGTGCCAGCACCCCCGAAGGGGGAAAGGCTTTCTTT
.,TRBJ2-7,TRBV15,.,CATSRDAGAEQYF,TGTGCCACCAGCAGAGATGCGGGGGCCGAGCAGTACTTC
once,TRBJ1-6,TRBV30,.,CAWRQGNSPLHF,TGTGCCTGGAGGCAGGGGAATTCACCCCTCCACTTT
.,TRBJ1-4,TRBV30,.,CAWSLGGATNEKLFF,TGTGCCTGGAGCCTGGGGGGGGCAACTAATGAAAAACTGTTTTTT
.,TRBJ1-1,TRBV7-9,.,CASSGKVGLNTEAFF,TGTGCCAGCAGCGGCAAGGTAGGATTGAACACTGAAGCTTTCTTT
.,TRBJ1-1,TRBV4-1,TRBD1,CASSHTGGEAFF,TGCGCCAGCAGCCATACAGGGGGAGAAGCTTTCTTT
few,TRBJ2-2,TRBV9,.,CASSVAANTGELFF,TGTGCCAGCAGCGTAGCAGCGAACACCGGGGAGCTGTTTTTT
.,TRBJ2-7,TRBV6-1,TRBD1,CASSVPGTGFHEQYF,TGTGCCAGCAGTGTTCCCGGGACAGGTTTCCACGAGCAGTACTTC
.,TRBJ2-2,TRBV6-6,.,CASSATGSTGELFF,TGTGCCAGCAGTGCTACAGGGTCAACCGGGGAGCTGTTTTTT
.,TRBJ2-7,TRBV9,TRBD2,CASTVGLAGEGEQYF,TGTGCCAGCACCGTAGGGCTAGCGGGAGAAGGCGAGCAGTACTTC
once,TRBJ1-2,TRBV4-3,.,CASSQAGVYGYTF,TGCGCCAGCAGTCAGGCGGGGGTCTATGGCTACACCTTC
.,TRBJ2-7,TRBV7-9,TRBD1,CASSFGQGPLAEQYF,TGTGCCAGCAGCTTCGGACAGGGACCCCTCGCCGAGCAGTACTTC
.,TRBJ2-7,TRBV7-2,.,CASSAQGYEQYF,TGTGCCAGCAGCGCCCAGGGTTACGAGCAGTACTTC
.,TRBJ2-5,TRBV29-1,TRBD1,CSVAGQTGSERETQYF,TGCAGCGTTGCCGGACAGACAGGGTCTGAAAGGGAGACCCAGTACTTC
.,TRBJ1-6,TRBV19,TRBD1,CASSDTGGGYNSPLHF,TGTGCCAGTAGTGATACAGGGGGCGGCTATAATTCACCCCTCCACTTT
.,TRBJ2-3,TRBV19,TRBD2,CASSIDRECREGTDTQYF,TGTGCCAGTAGTATAGATCGGGAGTGCAGGGAGGGGACAGATACGCAGTATTTT
.,TRBJ2-2,TRBV14,TRBD2,CASSLLETSDSGELFF,TGTGCCAGCAGCCTTCTGGAGACTAGCGATTCCGGGGAGCTGTTTTTT
.,TRBJ1-5,TRBV4-3,.,CASSQRVGNQPQHF,TGCGCCAGCAGCCAAAGGGTTGGCAATCAGCCCCAGCATTTT
.,TRBJ2-5,TRBV5-1,TRBD1,CASSRDRAKTQYF,TGCGCCAGCAGCCGGGACAGGGCCAAGACCCAGTACTTC
.,TRBJ1-3,TRBV5-1,.,CASSGQDSGNTIYF,TGCGCCAGCAGCGGGCAGGACTCTGGAAACACCATATATTTT
.,TRBJ1-1,TRBV18,TRBD1,CASSPKQGARTEAFF,TGTGCCAGCTCACCAAAACAGGGGGCTAGGACTGAAGCTTTCTTT
.,TRBJ1-2,TRBV5-8,TRBD1,CASSPGTGGPLYGYTF,TGTGCCAGCAGCCCGGGGACAGGGGGCCCGCTATATGGCTACACCTTC
.,TRBJ2-1,TRBV5-1,TRBD1,CASSRGQYNEQFF,TGCGCCAGCAGCCGGGGACAGTACAATGAGCAGTTCTTC
.,TRBJ2-1,TRBV7-6,.,CASSLLPRGEGFNEQFF,TGTGCCAGCAGCTTGCTGCCCCGGGGCGAAGGTTTTAACGAGCAGTTCTTC